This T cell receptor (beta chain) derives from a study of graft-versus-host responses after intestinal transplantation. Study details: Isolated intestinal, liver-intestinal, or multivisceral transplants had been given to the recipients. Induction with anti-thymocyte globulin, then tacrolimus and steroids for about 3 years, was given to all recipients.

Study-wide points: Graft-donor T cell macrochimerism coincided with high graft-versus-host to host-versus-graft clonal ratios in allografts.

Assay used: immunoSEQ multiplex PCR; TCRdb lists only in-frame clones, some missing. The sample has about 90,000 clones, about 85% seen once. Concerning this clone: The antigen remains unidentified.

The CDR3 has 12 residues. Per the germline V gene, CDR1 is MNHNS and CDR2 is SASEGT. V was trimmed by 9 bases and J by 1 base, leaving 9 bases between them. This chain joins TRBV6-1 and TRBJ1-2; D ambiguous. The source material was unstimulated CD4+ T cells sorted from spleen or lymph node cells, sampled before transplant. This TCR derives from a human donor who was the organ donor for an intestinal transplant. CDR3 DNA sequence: TGTGCCAGTCAGTTGGTTAACTATGGCTACACCTTC. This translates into CASQLVNYGYTF.